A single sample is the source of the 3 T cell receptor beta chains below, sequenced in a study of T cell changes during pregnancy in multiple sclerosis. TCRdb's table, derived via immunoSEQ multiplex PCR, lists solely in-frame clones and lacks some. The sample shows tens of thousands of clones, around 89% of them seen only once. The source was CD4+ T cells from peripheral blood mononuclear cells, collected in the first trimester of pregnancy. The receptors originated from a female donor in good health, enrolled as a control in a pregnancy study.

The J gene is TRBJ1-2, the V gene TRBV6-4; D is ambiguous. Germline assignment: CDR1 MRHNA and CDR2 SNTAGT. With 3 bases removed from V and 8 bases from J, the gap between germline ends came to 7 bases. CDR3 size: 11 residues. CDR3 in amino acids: CASSEGSGYTF. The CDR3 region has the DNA TGTGCCAGCAGTGAAGGGAGCGGCTACACCTTC.

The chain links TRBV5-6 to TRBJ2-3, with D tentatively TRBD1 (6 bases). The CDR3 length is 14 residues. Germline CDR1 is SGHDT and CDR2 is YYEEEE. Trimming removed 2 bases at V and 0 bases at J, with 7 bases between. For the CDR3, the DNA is TGTGCCAGCAGCTTTGGACAGAGCACAGATACGCAGTATTTT. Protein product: CASSFGQSTDTQYF.

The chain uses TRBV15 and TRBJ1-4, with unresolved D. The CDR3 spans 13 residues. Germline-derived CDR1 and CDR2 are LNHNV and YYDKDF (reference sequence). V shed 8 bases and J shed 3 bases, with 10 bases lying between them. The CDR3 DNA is TGTGCCACCTCACCCGGGGCTAATGAAAAACTGTTTTTT. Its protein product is CATSPGANEKLFF.